The clone carrying this T cell receptor beta chain has ten or more counts. The antigen is undetermined. These data originate in a study of identical twins. Findings and limits, study-wide: When twins shared out-of-frame alpha sequences, those sequences had excess low generation probability.

TCRdb passed the 5' RACE reads through MiXCR, listing each CDR3 protein once. The data hold around 100,000 distinct CDR3 sequences, with just under 6% observed a single time. The TCR comes from a woman aged 45 to 65 in good health. The source material was memory T cells sorted from blood.

CDR3 sequence: CASSEGKRGELFF. CDR3 in DNA: TGCGCCAGCAGCGAAGGAAAACGCGGGGAGCTGTTTTTT. The chain uses TRBV4-1 and TRBJ2-2; D is ambiguous. Trimming stripped 5 bases from V and 7 bases from J, with 11 bases between. The CDR3 runs 13 residues. Looked up from germline, CDR1 is MGHRA and CDR2 is YSYEKL.